This T cell receptor (beta chain) stems from a study of blood T cell repertoires in COVID-19. Looking at the study overall: Spain, Italy and the United States supplied samples that represented acute and convalescent COVID-19. Sources were T cells, B-cell-depleted T cells, or PBMCs; the material itself was cDNA or gDNA.

Germline V gene sequence: CDR1 WNHNN, CDR2 SYGVQD (reference sequence). This CDR3 contains 15 residues. V was pared by 6 bases and J by 7 bases, with 11 bases of the junction left unmatched. Original processing methods: Amplified reference gene primers provided the basis for estimating nucleated cell counts. Sequencing was performed with immunoSEQ multiplex PCR; in TCRdb, only in-frame clones are kept and a portion is missing. The DNA gave D and trimming, while V, J and clone size come from that table. The sample lists some 320,000 clones; approximately 85% were seen once. What was sequenced was peripheral blood. The receptor was isolated from a human donor in a cohort sampled during active COVID-19. The genes are TRBV10-1 and TRBJ1-2; 10 bases align to TRBD1. CDR3 coding DNA: TGCGCCAGCAGGACAGGGGGCCCGCGGAGTGCTGGCTACACCTTC. Translated, it gives CASRTGGPRSAGYTF.